One sample yielded the 18 T cell receptor beta chains listed below, sequenced in a study of blood T cell repertoires in COVID-19. Repertoires were generated with immunoSEQ multiplex PCR, while TCRdb's copy carries only in-frame clones and drops some. Here the sample spans over 250,000 clones, approximately 85% being singletons. Sequencing input: peripheral blood. The receptors derive from a human donor in a cohort sampled during active COVID-19.

The rearrangement joins TRBV27 to TRBJ2-7; D may be TRBD2 (6 bases). The CDR3 loop spans 14 amino acids. Germline CDR1 reads MNHEY; CDR2 reads SMNVEV (reference sequence). With 8 bases removed from V and 7 bases from J, the gap between germline ends came to 21 bases. CDR3 sequence: CASRLGRPAGEQYF. CDR3 DNA: TGTGCCAGCCGATTGGGACGACCGGCGGGGGAGCAGTACTTC.

V usage is TRBV5-1 and J usage is TRBJ1-1; D is uncertain. V lost 3 bases and J lost 0, with 24 bases in between. Germline CDR1 SGHRS, CDR2 YFSETQ. The CDR3 loop spans 19 amino acids. CDR3 loop: CASSSLDTFPTPMNTEAFF. Here the CDR3 DNA reads TGCGCCAGCAGCTCCCTTGACACCTTTCCCACCCCCATGAACACTGAAGCTTTCTTT.

This chain's CDR3 is CASGTDRGNQPQHF. CDR3 nucleotide sequence: TGTGCTAGTGGAACCGACAGGGGAAATCAGCCCCAGCATTTT. The chain uses TRBV12-5 and TRBJ1-5; 8 bases line up with TRBD1. The CDR3 has 14 residues. Germline V lookup: CDR1 LGHNT, CDR2 FRNRAP. The ends lost 6 bases at V and 4 bases at J; junction bases unmatched: 5.

This clone came up a few times. V gene TRBV9 combines with J gene TRBJ1-1, with 9 positions matching TRBD1. The germline V gene encodes CDR1 SGDLS and CDR2 YYNGEE. V dropped 4 bases and J dropped 5; count of bases not matched to a gene: 9. The CDR3 has 15 residues. CDR3: CASSLHRGRDTEAFF. The CDR3 region has the DNA TGTGCCAGCAGCCTGCACAGGGGGCGCGATACTGAAGCTTTCTTT.

CDR3 sequence reads: CASSWTSYNEQFF. As DNA, the CDR3 is TGCGCCAGCAGCTGGACTTCGTACAATGAGCAGTTCTTC. This rearrangement joins TRBV5-1 to TRBJ2-1; D is possibly TRBD2 (5 bases). Trimming removed 3 bases from V and 4 bases from J, with 8 bases in between. Germline CDR1 SGHRS, CDR2 YFSETQ. This CDR3 comprises 13 residues. Drawing the rest from reference TRBV5-1 and TRBJ2-1, the complete variable domain is KAGVTQTPRYLIKTRGQQVTLSCSPISGHRSVSWYQQTPGQGLQFLFEYFSETQRNKGNFPGRFSGRQFSNSRSEMNVSTLELGDSALYLCASSWTSYNEQFFGPGTRLTVL.

The V gene is TRBV11-2, the J gene TRBJ2-1, with 7 bases fitting TRBD2. V dropped 1 base and J dropped 6; count of bases not matched to a gene: 3. The CDR3 is 14 amino acids. In germline, CDR1 is SGHAT, CDR2 FQNNGV. The CDR3 region is CASSLVASGNEQFF. The CDR3 DNA sequence: TGTGCCAGCAGCTTAGTGGCTAGCGGCAATGAGCAGTTCTTC.

This clone appeared a few times. The rearrangement links TRBV6-6 to TRBJ1-6; D gene ambiguous. V shed 3 bases and J shed 6 bases, with 6 bases lying between them. The germline CDR1 and CDR2 sequences are MNHNY and SVGAGI (reference sequence). The CDR3 is 13 amino acids. The CDR3 DNA reads TGTGCCAGCAGTTATTCAATTAATTCACCCCTCCACTTT. It yields the protein CASSYSINSPLHF.

V and J are TRBV25-1 and TRBJ2-3; 8 bases are shared with TRBD1. Germline V lookup: CDR1 MGHDK, CDR2 SYGVNS. CDR3 length equals 14 residues. Trimming took 6 bases from V and 4 from J; bases not matched to a gene: 6. CDR3 amino acids: CASRLTGVADTQYF. The CDR3 DNA reads TGTGCCAGCAGATTGACAGGGGTGGCAGATACGCAGTATTTT.

The chain recombines TRBV5-1 with TRBJ1-1, with 8 bases lining up with TRBD1. CDR3 length equals 18 residues. With V trimmed by 4 bases and J by 0 bases, 14 bases remained unmatched. Germline V gives CDR1 SGHRS, CDR2 YFSETQ. The CDR3 spells CASSQSWAGGQLNTEAFF. CDR3 coding DNA: TGCGCCAGCAGCCAAAGCTGGGCAGGGGGCCAGTTGAACACTGAAGCTTTCTTT. The full variable domain, with the rest looked up from reference TRBV5-1 and TRBJ1-1, is KAGVTQTPRYLIKTRGQQVTLSCSPISGHRSVSWYQQTPGQGLQFLFEYFSETQRNKGNFPGRFSGRQFSNSRSEMNVSTLELGDSALYLCASSQSWAGGQLNTEAFFGQGTRLTVV.

The chain carries TRBV20-1 and TRBJ2-4; 7 positions match TRBD2. Germline trimming cut 3 bases from V and 0 bases from J; bases unmatched to any gene: 14. This CDR3 region has 18 residues. Looked up from germline, CDR1 is DFQATT and CDR2 is SNEGSKA (reference sequence). CDR3 amino acids: CSASIGSGLTLAKNIQYF. Here the CDR3 DNA reads TGCAGTGCTAGTATAGGTAGCGGGTTAACTCTAGCCAAAAACATTCAGTACTTC.

The V call is TRBV6-5, the J call TRBJ1-2; the D is unclear. The length of the CDR3 is 14 residues. The germline gives CDR1 MNHEY, CDR2 SVGAGI. The ends were cut back, 6 bases at V and 4 bases at J, with 15 bases in the middle. CDR3 bases: TGTGCCAGCAGAAAAAATTCCGGAGGCTATGGCTACACCTTC. This translates into CASRKNSGGYGYTF.

The chain has TRBV6-5 and TRBJ2-7; 9 nucleotides agree with TRBD1. The CDR3 loop spans 15 amino acids. V dropped 6 bases and J dropped 3; count of bases not matched to a gene: 9. CDR1 is MNHEY and CDR2 is SVGAGI in the germline V gene. CDR3 bases: TGTGCCAGCAGGCTAACAGGGGGCGCGGTCTACGAGCAGTACTTC. Residues: CASRLTGGAVYEQYF.

V gene TRBV19 combines with J gene TRBJ2-7, with D uncertain. The V end lost 3 bases, the J end lost 3 bases, and 6 bases lay between the germline ends. Germline values: CDR1 LNHDA, CDR2 SQIVND (reference sequence). The CDR3 is 12 residues long. The CDR3 spells CASSMGLYEQYF. The CDR3 region has the DNA TGTGCCAGTAGTATGGGCCTCTACGAGCAGTACTTC. Full variable domain (remainder filled in from reference TRBV19 and TRBJ2-7): DGGITQSPKYLFRKEGQNVTLSCEQNLNHDAMYWYRQDPGQGLRLIYYSQIVNDFQKGDIAEGYSVSREKKESFPLTVTSAQKNPTAFYLCASSMGLYEQYFGPGTRLTVT.

The chain carries TRBV7-9 and TRBJ1-2, with D perhaps TRBD1 (5 bases). V gave up 5 bases and J gave up 6 bases, with 16 bases separating them. The CDR3 runs 14 residues. Germline CDR1 SEHNR, CDR2 FQNEAQ (reference sequence). The CDR3 spells CASSHQGAQDGYTF. The CDR3 DNA reads TGTGCCAGCAGCCATCAGGGCGCCCAGGATGGCTACACCTTC.

The V gene is TRBV19, the J gene TRBJ2-6, with 8 bases that match TRBD1. Unmatched junction bases numbered 5, after V lost 4 bases and J lost 0 bases. In germline, CDR1 is LNHDA, CDR2 SQIVND (reference sequence). This CDR3 region has 17 residues. CDR3 bases: TGTGCCAGTAGTAAGACAGGGGCCTACTCTGGGGCCAACGTCCTGACTTTC. This encodes CASSKTGAYSGANVLTF.

The rearrangement links TRBV2 to TRBJ2-5; 14 bases agree with TRBD2. CDR1 is SNHLY and CDR2 is FYNNEI in the germline V gene. This CDR3 spans 15 amino acids. J was trimmed by 7 bases and V by 10 bases; bases with no gene match: 11. CDR3 region: CATTRLAGGSGTQYF. The DNA for the CDR3 is TGTGCCACCACTCGACTAGCGGGAGGGTCGGGGACCCAGTACTTC. The full variable domain, in which reference TRBV2 and TRBJ2-5 provide the parts outside the CDR3, is EPEVTQTPSHQVTQMGQEVILRCVPISNHLYFYWYRQILGQKVEFLVSFYNNEISEKSEIFDDQFSVERPDGSNFTLKIRSTKLEDSAMYFCATTRLAGGSGTQYFGPGTRLLVL.

The gene calls are TRBV25-1 and TRBJ2-7, with TRBD1 matching over 9 bases. Germline V gene lookup returns CDR1 MGHDK and CDR2 SYGVNS. J was trimmed by 2 bases and V by 4 bases; bases with no gene match: 3. The CDR3 sequence is 14 residues long. The CDR3 nucleotides are TGTGCCAGCAGTGCACACAGGGGGCCCTACGAGCAGTACTTC. Translation: CASSAHRGPYEQYF.

The V gene is TRBV28, the J gene TRBJ1-5, with D possibly being TRBD1 (5 bases). Germline V gives CDR1 MDHEN, CDR2 SYDVKM. The V and J ends lost 10 bases and 2 bases respectively, with 18 bases between them. The CDR3 consists of 15 residues. Here the CDR3 reads CAIAPGVGGNQPQHF. The CDR3 bases are TGTGCCATAGCGCCGGGGGTTGGCGGCAATCAGCCCCAGCATTTT.